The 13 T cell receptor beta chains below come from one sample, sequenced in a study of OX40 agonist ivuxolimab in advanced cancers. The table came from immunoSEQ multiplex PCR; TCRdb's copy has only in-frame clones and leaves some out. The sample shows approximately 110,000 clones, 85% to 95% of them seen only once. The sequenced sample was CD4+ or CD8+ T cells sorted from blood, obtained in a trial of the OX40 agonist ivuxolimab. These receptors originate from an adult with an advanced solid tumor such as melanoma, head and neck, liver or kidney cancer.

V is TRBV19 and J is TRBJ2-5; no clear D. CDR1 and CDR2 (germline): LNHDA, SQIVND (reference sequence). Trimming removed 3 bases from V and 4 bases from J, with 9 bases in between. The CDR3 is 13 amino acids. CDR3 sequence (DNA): TGTGCCAGTAGTATCGGCAGCCCAGAGACCCAGTACTTC. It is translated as CASSIGSPETQYF.

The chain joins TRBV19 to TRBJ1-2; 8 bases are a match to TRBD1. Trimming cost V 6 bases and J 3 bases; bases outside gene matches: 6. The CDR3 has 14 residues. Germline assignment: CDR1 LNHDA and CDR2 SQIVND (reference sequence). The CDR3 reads CASRPDRGDYGYTF. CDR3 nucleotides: TGTGCCAGTAGACCCGACAGGGGCGACTATGGCTACACCTTC.

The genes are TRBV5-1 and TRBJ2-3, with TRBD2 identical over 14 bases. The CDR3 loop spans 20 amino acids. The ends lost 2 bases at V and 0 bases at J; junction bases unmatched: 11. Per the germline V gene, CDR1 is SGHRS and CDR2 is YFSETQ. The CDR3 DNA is TGCGCCAGCAGCTTTGGGGTGACTAGCGGGAGGGCCCGAAGCACAGATACGCAGTATTTT. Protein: CASSFGVTSGRARSTDTQYF. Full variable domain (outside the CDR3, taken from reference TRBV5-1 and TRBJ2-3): KAGVTQTPRYLIKTRGQQVTLSCSPISGHRSVSWYQQTPGQGLQFLFEYFSETQRNKGNFPGRFSGRQFSNSRSEMNVSTLELGDSALYLCASSFGVTSGRARSTDTQYFGPGTRLTVL.

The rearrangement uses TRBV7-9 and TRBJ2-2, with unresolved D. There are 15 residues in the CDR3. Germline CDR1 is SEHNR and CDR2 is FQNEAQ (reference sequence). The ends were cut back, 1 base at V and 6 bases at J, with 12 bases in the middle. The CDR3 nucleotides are TGTGCCAGCAGCTTAGAGTGGGTCCAGGCCGGGGAGCTGTTTTTT. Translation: CASSLEWVQAGELFF.

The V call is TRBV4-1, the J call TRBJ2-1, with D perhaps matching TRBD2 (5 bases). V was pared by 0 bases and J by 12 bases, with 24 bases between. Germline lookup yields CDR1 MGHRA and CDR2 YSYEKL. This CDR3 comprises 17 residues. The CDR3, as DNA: TGCGCCAGCAGCCAAGATGAGGTGAGGGAAAGGCTAGGACGGCAGTTCTTC. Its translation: CASSQDEVRERLGRQFF.

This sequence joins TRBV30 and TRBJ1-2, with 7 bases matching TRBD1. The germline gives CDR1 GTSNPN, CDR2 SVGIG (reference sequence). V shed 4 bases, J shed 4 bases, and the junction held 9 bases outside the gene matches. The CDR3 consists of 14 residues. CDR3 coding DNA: TGTGCCTGGACCCCAGGGGGTAGTCTCTATGGCTACACCTTC. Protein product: CAWTPGGSLYGYTF.

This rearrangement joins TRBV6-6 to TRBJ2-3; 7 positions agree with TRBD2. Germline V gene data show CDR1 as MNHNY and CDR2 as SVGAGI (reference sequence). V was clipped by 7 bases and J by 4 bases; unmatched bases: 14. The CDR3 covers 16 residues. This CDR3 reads CASNLILARLADTQYF. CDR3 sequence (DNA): TGTGCCAGCAATCTAATACTAGCGAGGTTGGCAGATACGCAGTATTTT.

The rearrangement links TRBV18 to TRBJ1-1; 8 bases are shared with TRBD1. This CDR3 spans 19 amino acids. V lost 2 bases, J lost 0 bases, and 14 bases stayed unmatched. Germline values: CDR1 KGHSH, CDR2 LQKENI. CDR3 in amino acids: CASSPRQGATPIMNTEAFF. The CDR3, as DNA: TGTGCCAGCTCACCAAGGCAGGGGGCTACTCCCATCATGAACACTGAAGCTTTCTTT.

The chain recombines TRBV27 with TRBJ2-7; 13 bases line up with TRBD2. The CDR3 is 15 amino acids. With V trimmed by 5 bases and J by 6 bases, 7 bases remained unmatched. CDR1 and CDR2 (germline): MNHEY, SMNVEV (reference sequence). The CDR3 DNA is TGTGCCAGCAGTCCCACGGGACTAGCGGGAAGCGAGCAGTACTTC. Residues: CASSPTGLAGSEQYF.

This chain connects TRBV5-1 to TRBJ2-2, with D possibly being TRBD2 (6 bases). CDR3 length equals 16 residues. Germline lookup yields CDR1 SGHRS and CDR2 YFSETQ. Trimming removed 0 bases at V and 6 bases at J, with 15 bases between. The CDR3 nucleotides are TGCGCCAGCAGCTTGGTTGCGGTGCGGGGACCCGGGGAGCTGTTTTTT. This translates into CASSLVAVRGPGELFF. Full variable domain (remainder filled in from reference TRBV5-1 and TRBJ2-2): KAGVTQTPRYLIKTRGQQVTLSCSPISGHRSVSWYQQTPGQGLQFLFEYFSETQRNKGNFPGRFSGRQFSNSRSEMNVSTLELGDSALYLCASSLVAVRGPGELFFGEGSRLTVL.

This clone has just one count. This CDR3 reads CASGYYRVMNTEAFF. CDR3 DNA: TGTGCTAGTGGTTACTACAGGGTAATGAACACTGAAGCTTTCTTT. V usage is TRBV12-5 and J usage is TRBJ1-1; possibly TRBD1 for D (6 bases). Germline CDR1 reads LGHNT; CDR2 reads FRNRAP. There are 15 residues in the CDR3. V was pared by 4 bases and J by 0 bases, with 12 bases between.

Here the CDR3 DNA reads TGTGCCAGCAGTTTAGAACAACGGGAAAATCAGCCCCAGCATTTT. Encoded protein: CASSLEQRENQPQHF. The gene calls are TRBV28 and TRBJ1-5; D remains ambiguous. Trimming stripped 2 bases from V and 4 bases from J, with 12 bases between. Germline V gives CDR1 MDHEN, CDR2 SYDVKM. CDR3 length equals 15 residues.

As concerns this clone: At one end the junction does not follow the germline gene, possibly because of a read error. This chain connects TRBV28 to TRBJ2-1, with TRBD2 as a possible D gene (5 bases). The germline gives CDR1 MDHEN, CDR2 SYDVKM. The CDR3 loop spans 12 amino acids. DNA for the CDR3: TGTGCCAGCAGCCCCCAGCGCGCTAGCTACCTCTTC. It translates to CASSPQRASYLF. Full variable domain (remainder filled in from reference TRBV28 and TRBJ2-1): DVKVTQSSRYLVKRTGEKVFLECVQDMDHENMFWYRQDPGLGLRLIYFSYDVKMKEKGDIPEGYSVSREKKERFSLILESASTNQTSMYLCASSPQRASYLFGPGTRLTVL.